The rows below give T cell receptor beta chains drawn from one sample of a study of lymphopenia after photon versus proton radiotherapy. Some clones are missing from TCRdb's copy, which holds only in-frame ones; the method was immunoSEQ multiplex PCR. The sample comprises some 40,000 clones, around 84% of which are singletons, and 10% rests with the top ten. Material: peripheral blood, obtained from a patient treated with proton-based radiotherapy. The origin of the receptors is a woman in her seventies with pancreatic cancer. Some clones in this sample may be carry-over from other donors' samples. CDR3s leave out the opening cysteine and the closing phenylalanine or tryptophan. Each record gives: V gene, J gene, clone size, D gene, CDR3 protein. A D gene is named only where the DNA matches it firmly. Size is stated for part of the rows, as once, few or many counts, or as a class when the clone is expanded.

TRBV2,TRBJ2-5,NA,TRBD1,ASKRGQTQETQY
TRBV15,TRBJ1-1,NA,NA,ATSRGDSTGTEAF
TRBV19,TRBJ1-2,NA,TRBD1,ASSVARSRDRGLGYT
TRBV7-8,TRBJ1-1,NA,TRBD1,ASSSRDRNTEAF
TRBV28,TRBJ2-5,NA,NA,ASNRAGSTETQY
TRBV6-1,TRBJ2-7,NA,NA,ASSLPTYEQY
TRBV4-1,TRBJ2-1,NA,TRBD2,ASSQEASREVNEQF
TRBV4-1,TRBJ1-5,NA,NA,ASSQGPPGGNQPQH
TRBV28,TRBJ2-1,NA,TRBD2,ASSRPTSGRNNEQF
TRBV7-2,TRBJ1-3,NA,NA,ASSLGPGNTGNTIY
TRBV7-9,TRBJ1-2,few,NA,ASSGSGESGYT
TRBV2,TRBJ1-5,NA,TRBD1,ASSPRDRVNQPQH
TRBV5-6,TRBJ2-7,NA,NA,ASSLGTIAYEQY
TRBV5-4,TRBJ1-2,NA,NA,ASSLEGGVAGYT
TRBV29-1,TRBJ1-5,NA,NA,SVEEDRYQPQH
TRBV28,TRBJ1-1,few,NA,ASSLWLGVEFRENTEAF
TRBV27,TRBJ2-1,NA,NA,ASSLTGEEYNEQF
TRBV7-9,TRBJ1-6,NA,NA,ASSLGRSPYNSPLH
TRBV4-1,TRBJ2-1,NA,TRBD1,ASSLGQGTNEQF
TRBV2,TRBJ2-7,NA,NA,ASSPSRQTYEQY
TRBV7-3,TRBJ2-1,NA,TRBD2,ASSLFAGGTYNEQF
TRBV29-1,TRBJ2-6,NA,TRBD1,SVEGRDRASGANVLT
TRBV4-1,TRBJ2-7,NA,NA,ASSQDVGGGNEQY
TRBV7-2,TRBJ2-1,NA,TRBD1,ASSPKGALVNEQF
TRBV11-2,TRBJ2-7,once,TRBD2,ASSQLAGVEQY
TRBV30,TRBJ1-6,NA,NA,AWRGASRSPLH
TRBV5-6,TRBJ2-1,NA,TRBD2,ASSLDLLAASSSYNEQF
TRBV2,TRBJ1-5,few,NA,ASSDRDNQPQH
TRBV6-5,TRBJ1-1,NA,TRBD1,ASSYGQGGIDTEAF
TRBV9,TRBJ2-1,NA,NA,ASSPPLSRGVNEQF
TRBV7-9,TRBJ1-2,NA,NA,ASSPAAGYYGYT
TRBV11-2,TRBJ1-5,NA,NA,ASSLDGAYQPQH
TRBV7-9,TRBJ1-1,NA,NA,ASSLGSGMNTEAF
TRBV7-2,TRBJ2-2,NA,NA,ASSLDGTNTGELF
TRBV10-3,TRBJ2-7,NA,TRBD1,AISATGTGGSYEQY
TRBV18,TRBJ2-3,once,NA,ASSPASTDTQY
TRBV25-1,TRBJ1-3,NA,TRBD1,ASSPTGGNTIY
TRBV6-1,TRBJ1-6,NA,NA,ASRSPSSYNSPLH
TRBV27,TRBJ2-1,once,TRBD2,ASSSLAGSYNEQF
TRBV18,TRBJ2-2,NA,NA,ASSPDMQNTGELF